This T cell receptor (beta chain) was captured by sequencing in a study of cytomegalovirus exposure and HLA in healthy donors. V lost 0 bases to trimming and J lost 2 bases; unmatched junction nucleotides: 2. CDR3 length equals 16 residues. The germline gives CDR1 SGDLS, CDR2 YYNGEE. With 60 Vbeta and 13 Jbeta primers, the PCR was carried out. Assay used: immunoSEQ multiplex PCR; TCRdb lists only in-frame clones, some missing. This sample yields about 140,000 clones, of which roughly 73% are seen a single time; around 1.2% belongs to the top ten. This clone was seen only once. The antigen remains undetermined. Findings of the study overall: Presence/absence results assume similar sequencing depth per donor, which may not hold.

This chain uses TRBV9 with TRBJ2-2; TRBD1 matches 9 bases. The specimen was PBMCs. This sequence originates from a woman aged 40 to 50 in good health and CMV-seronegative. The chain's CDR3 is CASSVEGQGNTGELFF. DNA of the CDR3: TGTGCCAGCAGCGTAGAGGGACAGGGTAACACCGGGGAGCTGTTTTTT.